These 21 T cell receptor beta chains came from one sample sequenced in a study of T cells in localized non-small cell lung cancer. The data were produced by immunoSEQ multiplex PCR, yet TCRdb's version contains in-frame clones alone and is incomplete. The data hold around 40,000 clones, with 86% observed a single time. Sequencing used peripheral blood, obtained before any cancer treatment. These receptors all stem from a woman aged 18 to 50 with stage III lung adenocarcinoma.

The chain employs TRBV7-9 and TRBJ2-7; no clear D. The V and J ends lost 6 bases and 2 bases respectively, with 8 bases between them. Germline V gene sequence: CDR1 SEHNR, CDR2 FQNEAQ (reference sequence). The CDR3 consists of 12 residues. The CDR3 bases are TGTGCCAGCAGTCGTGATGCCTACGAGCAGTACTTC. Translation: CASSRDAYEQYF.

In DNA, the CDR3 is TGTGCCAGCAGCTTGGGGCAGGGCGCCCCCTACAATGAGCAGTTCTTC. The encoded protein is CASSLGQGAPYNEQFF. The genes are TRBV5-4 and TRBJ2-1, with D perhaps TRBD1 (5 bases). Trimming left V 0 bases short and J 2 bases short, with 12 bases between. The CDR3 contains 16 residues. Germline CDR1 SGHNT, CDR2 YYREEE (reference sequence).

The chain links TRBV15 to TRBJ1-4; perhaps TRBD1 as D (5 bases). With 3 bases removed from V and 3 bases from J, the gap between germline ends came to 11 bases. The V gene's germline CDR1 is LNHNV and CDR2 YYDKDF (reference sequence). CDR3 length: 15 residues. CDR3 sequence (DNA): TGTGCCACCAGCAGGGGAGGCAGGGCTAATGAAAAACTGTTTTTT. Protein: CATSRGGRANEKLFF.

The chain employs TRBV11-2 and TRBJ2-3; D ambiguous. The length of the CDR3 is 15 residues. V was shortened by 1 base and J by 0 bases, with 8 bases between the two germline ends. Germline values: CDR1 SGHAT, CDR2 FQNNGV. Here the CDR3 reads CASSLASSSTDTQYF. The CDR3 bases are TGTGCCAGCAGCTTAGCCTCCTCTAGCACAGATACGCAGTATTTT.

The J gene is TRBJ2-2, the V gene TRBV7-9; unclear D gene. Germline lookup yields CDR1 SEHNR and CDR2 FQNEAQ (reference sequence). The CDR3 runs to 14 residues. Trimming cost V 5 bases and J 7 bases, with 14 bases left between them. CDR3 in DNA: TGTGCCAGCAGCCCTCCGACGGGTTTCGGGGAGCTGTTTTTT. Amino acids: CASSPPTGFGELFF.

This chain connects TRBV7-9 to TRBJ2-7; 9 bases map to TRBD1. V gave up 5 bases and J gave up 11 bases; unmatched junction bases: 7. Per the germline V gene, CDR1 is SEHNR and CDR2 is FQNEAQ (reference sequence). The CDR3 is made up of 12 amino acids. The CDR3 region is CASSRGDRGEYF. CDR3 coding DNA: TGTGCCAGCAGCAGAGGTGACAGGGGGGAGTACTTC.

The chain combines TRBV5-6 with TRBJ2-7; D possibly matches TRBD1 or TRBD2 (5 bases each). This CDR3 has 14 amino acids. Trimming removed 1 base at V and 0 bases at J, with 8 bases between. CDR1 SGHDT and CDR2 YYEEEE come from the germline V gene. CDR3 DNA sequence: TGTGCCAGCAGCTTGCCAGGGAGCTCCTACGAGCAGTACTTC. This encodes CASSLPGSSYEQYF. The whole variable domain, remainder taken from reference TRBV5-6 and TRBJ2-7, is DAGVTQSPTHLIKTRGQQVTLRCSPKSGHDTVSWYQQALGQGPQFIFQYYEEEERQRGNFPDRFSGHQFPNYSSELNVNALLLGDSALYLCASSLPGSSYEQYFGPGTRLTVT.

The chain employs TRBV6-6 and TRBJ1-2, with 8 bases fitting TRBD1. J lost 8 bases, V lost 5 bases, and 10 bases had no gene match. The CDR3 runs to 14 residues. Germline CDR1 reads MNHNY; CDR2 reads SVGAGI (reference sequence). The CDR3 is CASSTRTGRGGYTF. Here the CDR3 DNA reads TGTGCCAGCAGTACCAGGACAGGGAGGGGAGGCTACACCTTC.

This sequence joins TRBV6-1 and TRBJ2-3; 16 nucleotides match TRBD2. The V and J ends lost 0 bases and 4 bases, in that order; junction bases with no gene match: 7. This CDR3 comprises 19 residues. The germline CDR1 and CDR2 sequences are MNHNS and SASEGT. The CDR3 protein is CASSEAPPGLAGGPDTQYF. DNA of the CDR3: TGTGCCAGCAGTGAAGCACCGCCGGGACTAGCGGGGGGGCCAGATACGCAGTATTTT.

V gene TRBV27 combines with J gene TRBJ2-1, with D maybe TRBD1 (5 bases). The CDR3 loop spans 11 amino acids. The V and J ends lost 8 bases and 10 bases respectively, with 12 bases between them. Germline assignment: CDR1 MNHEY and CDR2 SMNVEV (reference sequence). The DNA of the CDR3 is TGTGCCAGCGTAGGGGCACGGGAGCAGTTCTTC. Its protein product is CASVGAREQFF.

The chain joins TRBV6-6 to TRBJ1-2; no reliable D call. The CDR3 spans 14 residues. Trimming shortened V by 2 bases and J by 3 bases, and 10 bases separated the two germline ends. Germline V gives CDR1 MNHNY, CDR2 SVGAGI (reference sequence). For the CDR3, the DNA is TGTGCCAGCAGTTACCGGACCGGCTACTATGGCTACACCTTC. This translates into CASSYRTGYYGYTF.

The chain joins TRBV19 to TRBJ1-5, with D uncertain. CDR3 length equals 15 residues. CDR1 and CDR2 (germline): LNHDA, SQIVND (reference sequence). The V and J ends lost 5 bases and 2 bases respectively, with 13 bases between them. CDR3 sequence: CASSPSDWGNQPQHF. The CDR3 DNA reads TGTGCCAGTAGTCCATCGGACTGGGGCAATCAGCCCCAGCATTTT.

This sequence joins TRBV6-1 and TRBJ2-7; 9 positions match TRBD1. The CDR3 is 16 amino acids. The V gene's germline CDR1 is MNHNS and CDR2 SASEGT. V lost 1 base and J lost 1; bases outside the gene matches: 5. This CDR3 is CASSEGLGTGSYEQYF. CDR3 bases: TGTGCCAGCAGTGAAGGTCTAGGGACAGGGTCCTACGAGCAGTACTTC.

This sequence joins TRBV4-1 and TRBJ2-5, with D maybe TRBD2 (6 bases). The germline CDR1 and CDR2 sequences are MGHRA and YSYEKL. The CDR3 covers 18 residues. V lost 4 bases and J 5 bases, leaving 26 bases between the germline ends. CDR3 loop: CASSLEKGLREVGETQYF. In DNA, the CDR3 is TGCGCCAGCAGCCTCGAGAAAGGGCTCAGGGAGGTTGGGGAGACCCAGTACTTC.

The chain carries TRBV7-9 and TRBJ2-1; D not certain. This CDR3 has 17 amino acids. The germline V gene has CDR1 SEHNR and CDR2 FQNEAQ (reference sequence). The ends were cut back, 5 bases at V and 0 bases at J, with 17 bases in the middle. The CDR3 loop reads CASSHQRPFSSYNEQFF. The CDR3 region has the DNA TGTGCCAGCAGCCACCAAAGGCCGTTTAGCTCCTACAATGAGCAGTTCTTC.

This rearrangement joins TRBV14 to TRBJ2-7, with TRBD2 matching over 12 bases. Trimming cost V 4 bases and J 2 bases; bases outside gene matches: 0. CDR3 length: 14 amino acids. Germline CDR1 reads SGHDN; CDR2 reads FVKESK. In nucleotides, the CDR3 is TGTGCCAGCAGCCGGACTAGCGGGGCCTACGAGCAGTACTTC. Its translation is CASSRTSGAYEQYF.

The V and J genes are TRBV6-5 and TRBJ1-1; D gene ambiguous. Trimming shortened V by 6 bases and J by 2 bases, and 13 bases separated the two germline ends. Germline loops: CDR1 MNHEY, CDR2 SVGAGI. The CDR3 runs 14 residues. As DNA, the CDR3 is TGTGCCAGCAGCCTCTGGAACGGAAACACTGAAGCTTTCTTT. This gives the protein CASSLWNGNTEAFF.

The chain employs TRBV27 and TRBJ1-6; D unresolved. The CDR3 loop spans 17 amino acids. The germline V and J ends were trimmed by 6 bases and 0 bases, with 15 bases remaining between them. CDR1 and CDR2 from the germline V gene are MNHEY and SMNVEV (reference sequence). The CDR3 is CASRPNLWGSYNSPLHF. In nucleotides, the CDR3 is TGTGCCAGCAGACCTAACTTGTGGGGCTCCTATAATTCACCCCTCCACTTT.

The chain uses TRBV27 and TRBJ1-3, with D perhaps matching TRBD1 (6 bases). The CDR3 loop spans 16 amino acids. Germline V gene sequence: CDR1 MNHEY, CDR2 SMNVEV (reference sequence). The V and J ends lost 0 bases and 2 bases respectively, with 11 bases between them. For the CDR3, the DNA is TGTGCCAGCAGTTTATCGATCCCAGGGGCTGGAAACACCATATATTTT. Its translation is CASSLSIPGAGNTIYF.

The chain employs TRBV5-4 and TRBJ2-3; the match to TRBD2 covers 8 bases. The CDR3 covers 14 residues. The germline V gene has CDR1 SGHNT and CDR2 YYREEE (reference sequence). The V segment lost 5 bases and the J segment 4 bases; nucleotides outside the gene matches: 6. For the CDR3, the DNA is TGTGCCAGCAGACGAAGCGGGGGCCCAGATACGCAGTATTTT. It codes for CASRRSGGPDTQYF.

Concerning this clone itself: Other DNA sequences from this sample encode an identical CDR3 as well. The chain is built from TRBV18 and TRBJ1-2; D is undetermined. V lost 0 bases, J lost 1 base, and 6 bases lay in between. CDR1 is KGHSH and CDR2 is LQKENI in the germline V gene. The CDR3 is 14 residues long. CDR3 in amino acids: CASSPPVVNYGYTF. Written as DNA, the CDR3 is TGTGCCAGCTCACCACCAGTCGTTAACTATGGCTACACCTTC.